This T cell receptor beta chain was observed in a study of shared clonotypes between healthy human individuals. This clone was seen only a few times. Other nucleotide sequences from this sample produce the same CDR3. Everyone who donated was a Caucasian adult who lived in Nashville, Tennessee. Combination of CD45RO+ cells with CCR7-negative CD45RA+ TemRA cells was used for CD8 memory. This table comes from immunoSEQ multiplex PCR, and its TCRdb copy is limited to in-frame clones, with some not included. The table lists roughly 300,000 clones, 87% of them singletons. CDR1 SEHNR and CDR2 FQNEAQ come from the germline V gene (reference sequence). V lost 5 bases to trimming and J lost 6 bases; unmatched junction nucleotides: 6. The CDR3 spans 13 residues.

The sequence derives from a young man in good health. Specimen: memory CD8+ T cells sorted from blood. Subset noted: CD45RO+ cells pooled with CCR7-negative TemRA cells. The genes are TRBV7-9 and TRBJ1-2; 7 bases map to TRBD1. The CDR3 coding sequence is TGTGCCAGCAGCGCCAACAGGGGCGATGGCTACACCTTC. Amino acid sequence: CASSANRGDGYTF.